This T cell receptor beta chain originates from a study of immune evolution from preneoplasia to lung adenocarcinoma. About this clone itself: The antigen is not known.

The table came from immunoSEQ multiplex PCR; TCRdb's copy has only in-frame clones and leaves some out. This sample has some 2,500 clones, with roughly four fifths found just once. Deletions cut 2 bases from V and 0 bases from J, with 8 bases between. The CDR3 contains 14 residues. Germline V CDR1 and CDR2: SGHRS, YFSETQ. Study results and limitations: Top clone share appeared to fall from AAH through AIS, MIA, adenocarcinoma.

Sequenced input: FFPE adjacent normal lung tissue. The gene calls are TRBV5-1 and TRBJ1-1; a weak D match, TRBD1 (5 bases). The sequence was obtained from an older person with lung adenocarcinoma. CDR3 nucleotides: TGCGCCAGCAGCTTCGAGGGGATGAACACTGAAGCTTTCTTT. Amino acids: CASSFEGMNTEAFF. The full variable domain, its missing parts supplied by reference TRBV5-1 and TRBJ1-1, is KAGVTQTPRYLIKTRGQQVTLSCSPISGHRSVSWYQQTPGQGLQFLFEYFSETQRNKGNFPGRFSGRQFSNSRSEMNVSTLELGDSALYLCASSFEGMNTEAFFGQGTRLTVV.